These T cell receptor beta chains were read from a single sample in a study of blood T cells in healthy people across ages. MiXCR, applied by TCRdb to the 5' RACE reads, yields one record per CDR3 protein. The repertoire holds around 670,000 distinct CDR3 sequences, with roughly 30% as singletons. The sample comprised blood. These TCRs come from an elderly woman in good health. CDR3s include the opening cysteine and the closing phenylalanine or tryptophan.

v_call	j_call	cdr3_aa
TRBV29-1	TRBJ2-5	CSVDLRGLGETQYF
TRBV20-1	TRBJ2-1	CSALLGGASYNEQFF
TRBV5-6	TRBJ2-5	CASSRTGLPETQYF
TRBV5-5	TRBJ2-5	CASSTRAGGETQYF
TRBV20-1	TRBJ2-7	CSATSGGSYEQYF
TRBV4-3	TRBJ2-5	CASSPNAGTGKGETQYF
TRBV3-1	TRBJ1-1	CAGMDEGLSNTEAFF
TRBV14	TRBJ2-2	CASSQGQGFAGKLFF
TRBV6-6	TRBJ1-2	CAGKQGNNGYTF
TRBV5-1	TRBJ1-2	CASSADQTHLGSWGYTF
TRBV6-1	TRBJ1-5	CASSERTGSRRQPQHF
TRBV29-1	-	CSVQLAGSYEQYF
TRBV7-6	TRBJ2-7	CASGGRGYEQYF
TRBV6-2/TRBV6-3	TRBJ1-2	CASSNPPAYGYTF
TRBV25-1	TRBJ1-3	CASSAPSRSSGNTIYF
TRBV6-6	TRBJ2-1	CASRLPGQQETQFF
TRBV6-2/TRBV6-3	TRBJ1-5	CASSLGHSDQPQHF
TRBV20-1	TRBJ2-3	CSAGRGEGDTQYF
TRBV7-9	TRBJ1-4	CASSLDGDEKLFF
TRBV9	TRBJ1-2	CASSVDGQRYGYTF
TRBV6-2/TRBV6-3	TRBJ2-2	CASSYSTLALGSGELFF
TRBV12-3/TRBV12-4	TRBJ1-5	CASSDRISQPQHF
TRBV3-1	TRBJ2-6	CASSQIQGSGANVLTF
TRBV10-3	TRBJ1-5	CAINDEGLGNQPQHF